The 9 T cell receptor beta chains listed next were all sequenced from one sample in a study of T cell responses to AZD1222 COVID-19 vaccine. TCRdb keeps only in-frame clones here, not all; method: immunoSEQ multiplex PCR. The data hold more than 90,000 clones, with around 87% observed a single time. Sequencing used peripheral blood, obtained 28 days after the second AZD1222 dose. Receptors originate from an adult who received the AZD1222 COVID-19 vaccine.

V is TRBV4-1 and J is TRBJ2-7, with 10 bases identical to TRBD1. Germline lookup yields CDR1 MGHRA and CDR2 YSYEKL. V gave up 0 bases and J gave up 3 bases; unmatched junction bases: 5. The CDR3 has 16 amino acids. Here the CDR3 DNA reads TGCGCCAGCAGCCAAGAGCTGGGACAGGGGTTCTACGAGCAGTACTTC. Translating it yields CASSQELGQGFYEQYF.

The chain carries TRBV27 and TRBJ1-1, with TRBD1 as a possible D gene (5 bases). Trimming took 3 bases from V and 5 from J, leaving 13 bases between them. The CDR3 sequence is 14 residues long. Germline V gene lookup returns CDR1 MNHEY and CDR2 SMNVEV (reference sequence). The DNA for the CDR3 is TGTGCCAGCAGTTTGAGTGGGGCGAGGACTGAAGCTTTCTTT. As protein: CASSLSGARTEAFF.

The count of this clone is one. This rearrangement joins TRBV7-2 to TRBJ1-1; D is undetermined. V gave up 6 bases and J gave up 5 bases, with 16 bases separating them. The germline gives CDR1 SGHTA, CDR2 FQGNSA. This CDR3 region has 14 residues. CDR3 residues: CASRAPSAGTEAFF. DNA for the CDR3: TGTGCCAGCAGGGCCCCAAGCGCGGGTACTGAAGCTTTCTTT.

The rearrangement uses TRBV6-5 and TRBJ1-2; D is unclear. The V gene lost 3 bases and the J gene lost 8 bases, with 16 bases spanning the gap. Germline V lookup: CDR1 MNHEY, CDR2 SVGAGI. CDR3 size: 14 residues. CDR3 amino acids: CASSYSYGLGGYTF. The CDR3 nucleotides read TGTGCCAGCAGTTATTCATACGGCCTAGGGGGCTACACCTTC.

J is TRBJ2-3 and V is TRBV6-5; D assignment may be TRBD1 or TRBD2 (5 bases each). Germline V gives CDR1 MNHEY, CDR2 SVGAGI. The CDR3 covers 13 residues. V was clipped by 11 bases and J by 4 bases, with 16 bases between them. The CDR3 DNA is TGTGCCCTGATGAGGGGTGCAGCAGATACGCAGTATTTT. Translating it yields CALMRGAADTQYF.

This chain links TRBV5-1 with TRBJ2-3, with TRBD1 matching over 10 bases. Germline assignment: CDR1 SGHRS and CDR2 YFSETQ. This CDR3 has 16 residues. V was pared by 3 bases and J by 6 bases, with 10 bases of the junction left unmatched. The CDR3 nucleotides read TGCGCCAGCAGCTCCCTGGGACAGGGGAGAGGGGATACGCAGTATTTT. Amino acids: CASSSLGQGRGDTQYF.

CDR3 sequence reads: CASSQDPYGATNEKLFF. CDR3 in DNA: TGCGCCAGCAGCCAAGATCCCTACGGCGCAACTAATGAAAAACTGTTTTTT. The chain has TRBV4-1 and TRBJ1-4; no clear D gene. The CDR3 totals 17 residues. The V end lost 0 bases, the J end lost 0 bases, and 11 bases lay between the germline ends. Germline values: CDR1 MGHRA, CDR2 YSYEKL.

This chain links TRBV28 with TRBJ2-4; D possibly matches TRBD1 or TRBD2 (7 bases each). Germline V lookup: CDR1 MDHEN, CDR2 SYDVKM. The V end lost 3 bases, the J end lost 13 bases, and 22 bases lay between the germline ends. This CDR3 contains 15 residues. This CDR3 reads CASSLGRGRQVPQYF. For the CDR3, the DNA is TGTGCCAGCAGTTTGGGGAGGGGGCGCCAAGTCCCCCAGTACTTC.

V and J are TRBV5-4 and TRBJ1-3, with TRBD1 matching 12 bases. Trimming removed 0 bases from V and 2 bases from J; junction bases left unmatched: 6. This CDR3 is built from 18 residues. The germline gives CDR1 SGHNT, CDR2 YYREEE (reference sequence). The CDR3 protein is CASSLEQGQGAAGNTIYF. CDR3 in DNA: TGTGCCAGCAGCTTGGAGCAGGGACAGGGGGCGGCTGGAAACACCATATATTTT.